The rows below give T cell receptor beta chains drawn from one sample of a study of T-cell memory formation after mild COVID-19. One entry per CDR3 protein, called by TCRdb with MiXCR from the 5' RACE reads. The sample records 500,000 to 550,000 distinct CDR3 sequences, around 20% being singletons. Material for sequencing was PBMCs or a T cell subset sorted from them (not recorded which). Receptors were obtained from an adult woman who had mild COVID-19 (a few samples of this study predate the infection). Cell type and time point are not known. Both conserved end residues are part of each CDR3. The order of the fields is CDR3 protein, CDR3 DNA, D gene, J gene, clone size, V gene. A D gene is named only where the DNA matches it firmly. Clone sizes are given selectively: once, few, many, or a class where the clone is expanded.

CDR3 protein: CASSLAEGNMNTEAFF
CDR3 DNA: TGCGCCAGCAGCTTGGCCGAGGGGAACATGAACACTGAAGCTTTCTTT
D gene: -
J gene: TRBJ1-1
clone size: few
V gene: TRBV5-1

CDR3 protein: CASSPRTSGTTGELFF
CDR3 DNA: TGTGCCAGCAGCCCCCGGACTAGCGGGACCACCGGGGAGCTGTTTTTT
D gene: TRBD2
J gene: TRBJ2-2
clone size: few
V gene: TRBV6-2/TRBV6-3

CDR3 protein: CASSLQGTTDNEQFF
CDR3 DNA: TGTGCCAGCAGCTTACAGGGTACCACCGACAATGAGCAGTTCTTC
D gene: -
J gene: TRBJ2-1
clone size: -
V gene: TRBV7-2

CDR3 protein: CASSQDAVTGELFF
CDR3 DNA: TGTGCCAGCAGCCAAGATGCGGTTACCGGGGAGCTGTTTTTT
D gene: -
J gene: TRBJ2-2
clone size: few
V gene: TRBV4-2

CDR3 protein: CASSDVHAYNEQFF
CDR3 DNA: TGTGCCAGCTCGGATGTGCACGCGTACAATGAGCAGTTCTTC
D gene: -
J gene: TRBJ2-1
clone size: -
V gene: TRBV6-6

CDR3 protein: CASSGGWTGRYNEQFF
CDR3 DNA: TGCGCCAGCAGCGGCGGATGGACAGGGAGGTACAATGAGCAGTTCTTC
D gene: TRBD1
J gene: TRBJ2-1
clone size: few
V gene: TRBV5-1

CDR3 protein: CASSLGTSGGVQETQYF
CDR3 DNA: TGTGCCAGCAGTTTGGGGACTAGCGGGGGAGTACAGGAGACCCAGTACTTC
D gene: TRBD2
J gene: TRBJ2-5
clone size: few
V gene: TRBV6-2/TRBV6-3

CDR3 protein: CASSYSEGGASGYTF
CDR3 DNA: TGTGCCAGCAGTTACTCAGAAGGGGGCGCGAGCGGCTACACCTTC
D gene: TRBD1
J gene: TRBJ1-2
clone size: few
V gene: TRBV6-6

CDR3 protein: CSSTGPGTEAFF
CDR3 DNA: TGCAGCTCTACCGGTCCAGGAACTGAAGCTTTCTTT
D gene: -
J gene: TRBJ1-1
clone size: few
V gene: TRBV29-1

CDR3 protein: CASSQLGTLGPQHF
CDR3 DNA: TGCGCCAGCAGCCAGCTAGGAACCCTTGGGCCCCAGCATTTT
D gene: -
J gene: TRBJ1-5
clone size: few
V gene: TRBV4-1

CDR3 protein: CASSPGGF
CDR3 DNA: TGTGCCAGCAGTCCCGGCGGCTTT
D gene: -
J gene: TRBJ1-6
clone size: many
V gene: TRBV6-2/TRBV6-3

CDR3 protein: CASTGGTADGYTF
CDR3 DNA: TGTGCCAGCACCGGAGGAACGGCGGATGGCTACACCTTC
D gene: -
J gene: TRBJ1-2
clone size: -
V gene: TRBV12-3/TRBV12-4

CDR3 protein: CATSDRTVGGAETQYF
CDR3 DNA: TGTGCCACCAGTGATCGCACGGTGGGGGGCGCCGAGACCCAGTACTTC
D gene: -
J gene: TRBJ2-5
clone size: few
V gene: TRBV24-1

CDR3 protein: CASSGGRNTEAFF
CDR3 DNA: TGTGCCAGCAGCGGGGGGAGGAACACTGAAGCTTTCTTT
D gene: -
J gene: TRBJ1-1
clone size: few
V gene: TRBV7-3

CDR3 protein: CASSFVPLRDSYEQYF
CDR3 DNA: TGTGCCAGCAGTTTTGTCCCGCTCCGGGACTCCTACGAGCAGTACTTC
D gene: -
J gene: TRBJ2-7
clone size: -
V gene: TRBV6-2/TRBV6-3

CDR3 protein: CASSLTSGTTYEQYF
CDR3 DNA: TGTGCCAGCAGCTTAACTAGCGGGACTACCTACGAGCAGTACTTC
D gene: TRBD2
J gene: TRBJ2-7
clone size: -
V gene: TRBV7-2

CDR3 protein: CASSLSHVTGANYGYTF
CDR3 DNA: TGTGCCAGCAGCTTATCCCACGTAACTGGAGCTAACTATGGCTACACCTTC
D gene: -
J gene: TRBJ1-2
clone size: few
V gene: TRBV7-3

CDR3 protein: CASSLPGAANTGELFF
CDR3 DNA: TGCGCCAGCAGCTTACCCGGGGCGGCGAACACCGGGGAGCTGTTTTTT
D gene: -
J gene: TRBJ2-2
clone size: many
V gene: TRBV5-1